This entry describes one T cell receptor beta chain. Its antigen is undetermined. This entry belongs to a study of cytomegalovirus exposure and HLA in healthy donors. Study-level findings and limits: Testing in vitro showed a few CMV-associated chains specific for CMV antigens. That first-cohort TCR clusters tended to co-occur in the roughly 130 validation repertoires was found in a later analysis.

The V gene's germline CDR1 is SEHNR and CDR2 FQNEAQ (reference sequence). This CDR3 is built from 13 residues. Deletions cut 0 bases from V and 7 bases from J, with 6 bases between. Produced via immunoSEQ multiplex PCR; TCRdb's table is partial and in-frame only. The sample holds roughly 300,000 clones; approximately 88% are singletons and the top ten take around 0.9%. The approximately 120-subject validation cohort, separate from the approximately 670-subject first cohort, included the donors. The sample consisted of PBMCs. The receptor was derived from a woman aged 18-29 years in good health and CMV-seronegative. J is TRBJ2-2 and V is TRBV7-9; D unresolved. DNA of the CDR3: TGTGCCAGCAGCTTAGCTGGCGGCGGGGAGCTGTTTTTT. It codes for CASSLAGGGELFF.